This paragraph covers one T cell receptor beta chain sequence. In germline, CDR1 is MNHEY, CDR2 SVGEGT. V lost 6 bases and J 4 bases, leaving 19 bases between the germline ends. This CDR3 has 15 amino acids. Clones were read by immunoSEQ multiplex PCR, and TCRdb kept only the in-frame ones, dropping some. The sample has roughly 400,000 clones; over 80% are singletons. These data are taken from a study of Ad26.COV2.S vaccination and SARS-CoV-2 variants. Study as a whole: The vaccine Ad26.COV2.S was put into the muscle once, or twice with 56 days between.

As to treatment: roughly 20 received Ad26.COV2.S at low or high dose, single or two shots; 5 received placebo; per-sample allocation not given. Samples came from day 63 after the first vaccine or placebo injection. As its vector, the vaccine had Ad26, which expressed Wuhan-strain SARS-CoV-2 spike. The rearrangement links TRBV6-2 or TRBV6-3 to TRBJ2-7, with unresolved D. Sequencing used peripheral blood, obtained in a trial of Ad26.COV2.S vaccine versus placebo. This TCR was sampled from a person aged 18-65 years who received the Ad26.COV2.S COVID-19 vaccine or a placebo. The CDR3 loop reads CASSEIRATLYEQYF. In nucleotides, the CDR3 is TGTGCCAGCAGCGAGATCCGGGCCACCCTATACGAGCAGTACTTC.